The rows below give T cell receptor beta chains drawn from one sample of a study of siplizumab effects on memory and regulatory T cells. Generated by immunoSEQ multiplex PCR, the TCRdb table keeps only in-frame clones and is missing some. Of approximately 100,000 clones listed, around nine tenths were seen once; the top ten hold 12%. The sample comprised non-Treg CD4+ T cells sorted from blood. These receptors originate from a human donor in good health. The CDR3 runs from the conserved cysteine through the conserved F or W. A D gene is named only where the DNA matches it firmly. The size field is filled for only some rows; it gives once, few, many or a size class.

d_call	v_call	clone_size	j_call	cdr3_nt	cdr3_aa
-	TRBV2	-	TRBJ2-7	TGTGCCATCAGGCTTTCCTACGAGCAGTACTTC	CAIRLSYEQYF
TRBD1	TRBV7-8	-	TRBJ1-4	TGTGCCAGCAGCTACCCGACAGGGATTAATGAAAAACTGTTTTTT	CASSYPTGINEKLFF
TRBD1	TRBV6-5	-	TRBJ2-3	TGTGCCAGCAGTTACTCGGCGGGACAGGCCGGAGATACGCAGTATTTT	CASSYSAGQAGDTQYF
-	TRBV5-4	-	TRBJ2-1	TGTGCCAGCAGCTTGGGACTAGTGGCTTACAATGAGCAGTTCTTC	CASSLGLVAYNEQFF
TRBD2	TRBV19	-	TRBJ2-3	TGTGCCAGTGACCTAGCGGGAGCCACAGATACGCAGTATTTT	CASDLAGATDTQYF
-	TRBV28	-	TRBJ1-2	TGTGCCAGCACTTGGGGTGACTATGGCTACACCTTC	CASTWGDYGYTF
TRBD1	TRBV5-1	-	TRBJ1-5	TGCGCCAGCAGCACAGGGACAGGGGGATCTCAGCCCCAGCATTTT	CASSTGTGGSQPQHF
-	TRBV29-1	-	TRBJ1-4	TGCAGCGTTGAGTCGCCGGCTCATGAAAAACTGTTTTTT	CSVESPAHEKLFF
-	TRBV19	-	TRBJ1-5	TGTGCCAGTAGTATTTACGGGCAGTATAGCAATCAGCCCCAGCATTTT	CASSIYGQYSNQPQHF
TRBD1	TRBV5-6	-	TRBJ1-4	TGTGCCAGCAGCCCTGACAGGGGGCGGCCTAATGAAAAACTGTTTTTT	CASSPDRGRPNEKLFF
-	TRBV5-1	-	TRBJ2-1	TGCGCCAGCAGCTTGGGGCAGGGAACGCCACTGAATGAGCAGTTCTTC	CASSLGQGTPLNEQFF
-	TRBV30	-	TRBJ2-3	TGTGCCTGGAGTAAGGGGGAGCCATCCGATACGCAGTATTTT	CAWSKGEPSDTQYF
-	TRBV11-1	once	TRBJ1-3	TGTGCCAGCAGCTTTGGGACGGACTCTGGAAACACCATATATTTT	CASSFGTDSGNTIYF
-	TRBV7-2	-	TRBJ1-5	TGTGCCAGCAGCTTTTCCTGGACAGTTCAGCCCCAGCATTTT	CASSFSWTVQPQHF
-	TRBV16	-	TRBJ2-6	TGTGCCAGCAGCCAATCTGCTGGGGCCAACGTCCTGACTTTC	CASSQSAGANVLTF
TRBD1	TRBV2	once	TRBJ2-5	TGTGCCAGCAGATTCCGGGACAGGGGGGGAGAGACCCAGTACTTC	CASRFRDRGGETQYF
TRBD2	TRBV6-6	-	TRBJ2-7	TGTGCCAGCAGTTACTCAACTAGCGGGAGCTCCTACGAGCAGTACTTC	CASSYSTSGSSYEQYF
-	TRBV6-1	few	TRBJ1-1	TGTGCCAGCAGTGAAGGATGGCCCCGTGAAGCTTTCTTT	CASSEGWPREAFF
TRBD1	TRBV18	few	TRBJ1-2	TGTGCCAGCTCACCGGTAGGGGGCGCTGGCTATGGCTACACCTTC	CASSPVGGAGYGYTF
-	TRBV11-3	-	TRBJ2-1	TGTGCCAGCAGCTTTACCCGCCCGGACTCTTCCTACAATGAGCAGTTCTTC	CASSFTRPDSSYNEQFF
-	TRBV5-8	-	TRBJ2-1	TGTGCCAGCAGCCTTTACAATGAGCAGTTCTTC	CASSLYNEQFF
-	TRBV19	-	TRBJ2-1	TGTGCCAGTAGTATACAGGGGCACCAGAACAATGAGCAGTTCTTC	CASSIQGHQNNEQFF
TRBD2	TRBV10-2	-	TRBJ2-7	TGCGCCAGCAGTCCTAGCGGGAGAGGGGAGCAGTACTTC	CASSPSGRGEQYF
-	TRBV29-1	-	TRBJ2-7	TGCAGCGTTGCTATGACTATAGCGTCCTACGAGCAGTACTTC	CSVAMTIASYEQYF
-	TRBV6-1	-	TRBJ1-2	TGTGCCAGCAGTGAGTCGCAGGGAAGATCATTTGGGGTCATTTTTGGCTACACCTTC	CASSESQGRSFGVIFGYTF
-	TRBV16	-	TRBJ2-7	TGTGCCAGCAGCCGTATACAGGGAGTCGGTCACTACGAGCAGTACTTC	CASSRIQGVGHYEQYF
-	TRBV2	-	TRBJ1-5	TGTGCCAGCAGCAACTCCAGACAGGACCCGTATAGCAATCAGCCCCAGCATTTT	CASSNSRQDPYSNQPQHF
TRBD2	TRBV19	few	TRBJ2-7	TGTGCCAGTAGTCCTAGCGGGAGGGCCTACGAGCAGTACTTC	CASSPSGRAYEQYF
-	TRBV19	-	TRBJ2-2	TGTGCCAGTAGTACCGGGGCCTGGGGACGGGAGCTGTTTTTT	CASSTGAWGRELFF
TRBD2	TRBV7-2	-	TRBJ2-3	TGTGCCAGCAGCTTAGCGGGACTAGCGGGATTAGATACGCAGTATTTT	CASSLAGLAGLDTQYF
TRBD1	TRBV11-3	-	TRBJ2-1	TGTGCCAGCAGCCCTCGACCCGGGACAGGGAACAATGAGCAGTTCTTC	CASSPRPGTGNNEQFF
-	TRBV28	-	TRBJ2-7	TGTGCCAGCAGACCGAGAACCTACGAGCAGTACTTC	CASRPRTYEQYF
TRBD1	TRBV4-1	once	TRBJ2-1	TGCGCCAGCAGCCAACAGACAGGGGATGAGCAGTTCTTC	CASSQQTGDEQFF
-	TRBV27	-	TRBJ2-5	TGTGCCAGCAGTTTTAGCGGCCAAGAGACCCAGTACTTC	CASSFSGQETQYF
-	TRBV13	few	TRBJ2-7	TGTGCCAGCAGCTTAGAGGGCAGCTACGAGCAGTACTTC	CASSLEGSYEQYF
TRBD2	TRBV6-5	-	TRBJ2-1	TGTGCCAGCAGCCGACTAGCGGGAGGGGGCAATGAGCAGTTCTTC	CASSRLAGGGNEQFF
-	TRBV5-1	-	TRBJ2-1	TGCGCCAGCAGCCAGAGGGGACAGCGGGAGACAAATGAGCAGTTCTTC	CASSQRGQRETNEQFF
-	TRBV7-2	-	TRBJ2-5	TGTGCCAGCAGCTACTGGACAGCGCAAGAGACCCAGTACTTC	CASSYWTAQETQYF
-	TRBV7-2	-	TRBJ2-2	TGTGCCAGCACCTACCACAGGGTGGGCACCGGGGAGCTGTTTTTT	CASTYHRVGTGELFF
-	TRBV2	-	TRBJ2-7	TGTGCCAGCACCCCGGGACAAAATTACGAGCAGTACTTC	CASTPGQNYEQYF
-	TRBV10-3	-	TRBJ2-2	TGTGCCATCAGTTCAGGGGTCACCGGGGAGCTGTTTTTT	CAISSGVTGELFF
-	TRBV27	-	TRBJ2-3	TGTGCCAGCAGTTCCCGATACACGGATACGCAGTATTTT	CASSSRYTDTQYF
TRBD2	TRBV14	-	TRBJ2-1	TGTGCCAGCAGCCAAGTTCCTAGCGGAGTTTACAATGAGCAGTTCTTC	CASSQVPSGVYNEQFF
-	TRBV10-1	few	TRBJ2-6	TGCGCCAGCAGTGAGCCCCCCGACAGGTTGTCTGGGGCCAACGTCCTGACTTTC	CASSEPPDRLSGANVLTF
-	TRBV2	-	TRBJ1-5	TGTGCCAGCAGTGCCGGGTCCCACGGCAATCAGCCCCAGCATTTT	CASSAGSHGNQPQHF
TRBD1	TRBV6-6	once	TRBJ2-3	TGTGCCAGCAGTTTCGGGACAGCAGATACGCAGTATTTT	CASSFGTADTQYF
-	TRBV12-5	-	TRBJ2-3	TGTGCTAGTGGTTTGGTGGAAAGTGGCGATACGCAGTATTTT	CASGLVESGDTQYF
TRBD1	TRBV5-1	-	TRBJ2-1	TGCGCCAGCAGCTCCGGGACAGGGGGGTACAATGAGCAGTTCTTC	CASSSGTGGYNEQFF
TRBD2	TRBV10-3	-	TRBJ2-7	TGTGCCGGGAAAGGTGGACTAGCTGATGAGCAGTACTTC	CAGKGGLADEQYF
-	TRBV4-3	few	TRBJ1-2	TGCGCCAGCAGCCAAGATGGAGGGACCTATGGCTACACCTTC	CASSQDGGTYGYTF
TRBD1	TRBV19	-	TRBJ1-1	TGTGCCAGTAACTCCCTGCAGAGACAGGGCCTGGGGTACACTGAAGCTTTCTTT	CASNSLQRQGLGYTEAFF
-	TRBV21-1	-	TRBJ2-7	TGTGCCAGCAGCTCCCCGTCCGGCGGGGGAGGCTCCTACGAGCAGTACTTC	CASSSPSGGGGSYEQYF
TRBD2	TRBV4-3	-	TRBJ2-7	TGCGCCAGCAGCCAAGAGCGTAGCGGGAGAGGATACGAGCAGTACTTC	CASSQERSGRGYEQYF
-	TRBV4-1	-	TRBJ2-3	TGCGCCAGCGGATACACAGATACGCAGTATTTT	CASGYTDTQYF
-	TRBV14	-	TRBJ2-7	TGTGCCAGCAGTCAACCGGGGGACGAGCAGTACTTC	CASSQPGDEQYF